This record covers a single T cell receptor beta chain. Its antigen is unknown. Qualities for individual bases were not recorded, and no much larger clone is one base off. Trimmed from V: 8 bases; trimmed from J: 4 bases; junction bases lacking a gene match: 7. From a lookup of the germline V gene, CDR1 and CDR2 are SNHLY and FYNNEI. The CDR3 runs 14 amino acids, cysteine and phenylalanine included. The sequence is cut down to CDR3 DNA, 42 bases in frame from base 1. This sample stems from a study of cytomegalovirus exposure and HLA in healthy donors (dated by TCRdb to the late 2010s). A note on the overall study: An earlier analysis of more than 550 of the donors reported roughly 300 Gb of sequence data and around 110 million unique TCR beta sequences obtained from roughly 180 million T cells. Every discovery cohort repertoire had been produced on one sequencing platform. The study was designed to test whether signatures of past pathogen exposure could be identified by cataloging public T cell receptors. The study profiled the T cell repertoires of about 640 subjects by immunosequencing and related them to cytomegalovirus serostatus. Rather than using new phenotypic data, the later analysis identified candidate immune exposures from TCR beta sequences and from how often those sequences occurred across donors. A separate validation cohort of about 110 different subjects was used in addition to the roughly 670-subject first cohort. An early release that covered about 640 HLA-typed donors contained approximately 300 gigabases of sequencing data and tens of millions of unique TCR sequences. High-throughput TCR immunosequencing, statistical association of individual TCRs with disease status, and machine learning were combined to predict cytomegalovirus infection status. Alongside the repertoire data, information on donor age, sex, ethnicity and CMV serostatus was compiled. A handful of DR-DQ haplotypes were handled as single units for association and clustering because linkage in the cohort was strong. In an earlier analysis of around 540 of the donors, high-throughput TCR beta sequencing was used to judge whether each TCR beta V gene segment behaved as functional or pseudogenic. Typing coverage differed by locus: A, B, C, DRB1 and DQB1 were typed in about 620-630 donors, DQA1 in 500 to 550, DPA1 in 600 to 610, and DPB1 in approximately 450. HLA typing covered class I and class II loci at four-digit resolution. Among the roughly 400 genotyped donors, under 90% belonged to the genetic ancestry cluster associated with self-reported Caucasian donors. A later analysis re-examined previously published TCR beta repertoires from roughly 650 donors and added high-resolution HLA genotyping to investigate patterns of TCR occurrence. In a later genetic analysis, genome-wide SNP genotypes for 398 of the 666 donors were used, and that subset was treated as a discovery cohort. Among about 390 genotyped donors of the cohort, an average of around 240,000 unique TCR beta nucleotide sequences were sequenced per donor, 15% to 20% of them non-productive.

Libraries were prepared through the immunoSEQ multiplex PCR assay. For the multiplex PCR, a mixture combining 60 forward primers for TCR Vbeta segments and 13 reverse primers for TCR Jbeta segments was used. The CDR3 region of rearranged TCR beta genes was amplified from genomic DNA with a multiplex PCR assay. The Illumina HiSeq System was used to sequence the amplified TCR beta libraries as 87-base-pair reads. For the original study's pipeline: A later analysis tallied 75 million to 85 million unique TCR beta chains across the 550 to 850 repertoires, and approximately 12 million of those chains were shared by two or more donors. Raw reads were error-corrected and collapsed into unique sequences with a nearest-neighbor algorithm that merged closely related sequences to remove PCR and sequencing errors. Alignment of CDR3 sequences to IMGT reference sequences was used to assign V, D and J gene segments. For a sequence to be retained, a match of at least six nucleotides was required to both a V gene segment and a J gene segment. A rearrangement was called productive if the CDR3 had no stop codons and remained in frame with V and J, and every other rearrangement was called non-productive. CDR3 was defined according to IMGT convention as the region running from the second conserved V-encoded cysteine to the conserved J-encoded phenylalanine. The earlier analysis of about 500 of the donors excluded sequences that lacked an unambiguous match to a single V gene segment. In an earlier analysis of a few hundred of the donors, V segments were called functional above 56.7% productive rearrangements and were called segregating when the between-donor standard deviation exceeded 5%. A statistical classification framework was developed to diagnose cytomegalovirus status using the catalog of TCR beta chain sequences. A later analysis assigned V and J genes by comparing TCR nucleotide sequences with IMGT/GENE-DB human TR gene sequences. A later analysis assigned CDR3 sequences and most-parsimonious VDJ recombination scenarios with the TCRdist pipeline. In a later analysis, each TCR beta chain was defined by its CDR3 amino acid sequence together with its V-gene family, and reads lacking a unique V-gene family were excluded. As a way to deal with suspected cross-contamination and a sequencing artifact, a later analysis dropped 592 nucleotide sequences that were highly shared and had low generation probability. A later analysis calculated a clonal expansion index for each public chain from normalized within-repertoire ranks of inferred template counts. A later analysis computed generation probabilities with a VDJ recombination model fitted to out-of-frame rearrangements, and checked the results against IGoR. Hypergeometric tests were used in a later analysis to score TCR-TCR, TCR-HLA and TCR-CMV co-occurrence, with a repertoire-size bias correction applied to the TCR pairs. False discovery rates were estimated in a later analysis by permuting HLA or CMV assignments 20 times. In a later analysis, co-occurring TCRs were grouped using DBSCAN, with TCRdist sequence similarity added in when clustering inside HLA-allele-positive subsets. For co-occurrence clustering, repertoires with fewer than 30,000 or more than 120,000 public chains were excluded, along with about five repertoires with anomalous nucleotide sharing. TCRdb's version of the immuneACCESS table is confined to in-frame rearrangements and falls short of the full clone set. An unresolved V gene accounts for under half of the shortfall where checked; the remainder is of unknown origin. The D gene and trimming were derived from the DNA, and the V and J assignments and clone size from that table. The sample contains 150,000 to 200,000 clones, around 85% of them found a single time. 0.8% to 1% of the sample is in the top ten clones.

The cohort comprised under 700 healthy bone marrow donors. Cohort members were all nominally healthy when sampled, although unrecorded immune exposures were likely present. The donor tested CMV seronegative, placing the donor among the 350 or so seronegative members of the cohort. A peripheral blood sample was collected from each donor, and TCR beta sequencing was performed on peripheral blood mononuclear cells. Genomic DNA was extracted from the blood cell samples with the Qiagen DNeasy Blood Extraction Kit. What the work shows at the level of the full study, not this receptor alone: According to a later genetic analysis, donors in an Asian-associated ancestry cluster had fewer N-insertions in productive TCRs than the approximately 630-donor mean. The earlier analysis of some 540 of the donors excluded 15 to 20 rarely observed V segments, including chromosome 9 orphons, because counts were too low. The 87-base-pair reads could not distinguish some IMGT-functional V segments, including TRBV6-2 and TRBV6-3, so those segments were excluded. In the study, some 160 TCR beta chains were listed as associated with cytomegalovirus. Correlated functional status among segregating V segments might reflect linkage disequilibrium, but an unknown experimental factor could not be ruled out. Strong co-occurrence of HLA alleles, especially DR and DQ, made assigning TCR associations to individual alleles difficult. For the cohort, immune exposure information was limited to CMV serostatus. At a false discovery rate of 0.05, a later analysis linked about 17,000 TCR beta sequences to specific HLA alleles. An association between a missense DCLRE1C variant and V-gene and J-gene trimming of TCR beta chains was found in a later genetic analysis and replicated in an independent cohort. A further reported finding was that TCR beta sequences accurately predicted the HLA-A and HLA-B alleles for most subjects in the first cohort. According to a later analysis, parvovirus B19, influenza, CMV and Epstein-Barr virus appeared linked to several top co-occurrence clusters. Because HLA typing was missing for some donors at each locus, association tests included only the typed subset. Cytomegalovirus status was reported to be diagnosed by the classifier with high specificity and sensitivity in both the original and validation cohorts. In a later analysis, most CMV-associated TCR beta chains were found to appear HLA-restricted, with HLA associations seemingly driven largely by CMV exposure. A group of highly shared sequence variants was considered likely to be a technical artifact of the sequencing pipeline. Presence/absence analyses assumed roughly uniform sequencing depth across donors, an assumption that may not hold. Broadly in line with IMGT annotations, most TCR beta V segments showed up in productive rearrangements about 87% or about 30% of the time in an earlier analysis of around 600 of the donors. According to a later analysis, TCR association rates differed among HLA loci, with DRB1 alleles showing the most associated TCRs and HLA-C alleles showing the fewest. Most TCR sequences were observed very rarely across donors, whereas some public TCRs were present in many individuals. In a later analysis, HLA-associated TCR beta chains showed more clonal expansion and lower generation probabilities than non-associated chains that were equally common. This cohort had only TCR beta chains sequenced, and the lack of alpha or paired-chain data limited which features could be detected. According to the authors, the approach could potentially be generalized to other disease states and immunological phenotypes. A few of the identified cytomegalovirus-associated TCR beta chains were confirmed in vitro to be specific for cytomegalovirus antigens.

The receptor chain draws on TRBV2 and TRBJ2-2, and 7 junction bases match TRBD1. Sequencing was carried out using PBMCs. The sequence was collected from a woman aged 25 to 39 in good health and CMV-seronegative. The CDR3 protein is CASHRQGSTGELFF. The nucleotides are TGTGCCAGCCATAGACAGGGTAGCACCGGGGAGCTGTTTTTT.